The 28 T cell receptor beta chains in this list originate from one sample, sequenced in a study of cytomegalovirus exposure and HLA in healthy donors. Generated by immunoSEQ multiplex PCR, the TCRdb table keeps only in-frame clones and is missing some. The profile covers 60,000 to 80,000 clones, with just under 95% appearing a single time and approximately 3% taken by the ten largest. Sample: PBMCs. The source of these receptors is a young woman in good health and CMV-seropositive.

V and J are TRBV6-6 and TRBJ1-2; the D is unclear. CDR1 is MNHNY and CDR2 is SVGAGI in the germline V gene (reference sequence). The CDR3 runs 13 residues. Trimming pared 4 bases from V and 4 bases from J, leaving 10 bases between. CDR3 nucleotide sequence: TGTGCCAGCAGTTTTTCGGGTGGCTATGGCTACACCTTC. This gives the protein CASSFSGGYGYTF.

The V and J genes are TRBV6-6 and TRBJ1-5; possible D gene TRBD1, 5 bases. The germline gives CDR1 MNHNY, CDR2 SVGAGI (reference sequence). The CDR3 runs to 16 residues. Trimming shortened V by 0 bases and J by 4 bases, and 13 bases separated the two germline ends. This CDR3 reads CASSYSIGGGNQPQHF. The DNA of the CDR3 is TGTGCCAGCAGTTACTCAATCGGTGGGGGGAATCAGCCCCAGCATTTT.

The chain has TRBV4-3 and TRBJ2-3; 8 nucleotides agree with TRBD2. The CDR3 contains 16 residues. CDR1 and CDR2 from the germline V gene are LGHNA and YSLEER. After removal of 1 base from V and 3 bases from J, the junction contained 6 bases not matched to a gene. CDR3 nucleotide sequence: TGCGCCAGCAGCCAAGCCGGGACTAGGTATACAGATACGCAGTATTTT. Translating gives CASSQAGTRYTDTQYF.

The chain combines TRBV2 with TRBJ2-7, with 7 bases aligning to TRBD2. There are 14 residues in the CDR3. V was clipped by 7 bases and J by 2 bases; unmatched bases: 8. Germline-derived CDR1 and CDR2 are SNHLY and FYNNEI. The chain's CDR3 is CASTRGGKTYEQYF. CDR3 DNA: TGTGCCAGCACCCGGGGAGGGAAAACCTACGAGCAGTACTTC.

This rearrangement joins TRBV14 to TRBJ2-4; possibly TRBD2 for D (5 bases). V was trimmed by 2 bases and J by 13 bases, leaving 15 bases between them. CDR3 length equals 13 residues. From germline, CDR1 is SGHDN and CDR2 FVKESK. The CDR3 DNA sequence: TGTGCCAGCAGCCAAACCCTTGGACTTGGCCAGTACTTC. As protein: CASSQTLGLGQYF.

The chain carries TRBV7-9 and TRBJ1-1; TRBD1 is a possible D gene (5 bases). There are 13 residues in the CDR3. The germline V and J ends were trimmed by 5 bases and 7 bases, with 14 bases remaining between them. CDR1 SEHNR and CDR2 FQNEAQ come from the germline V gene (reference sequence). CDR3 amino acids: CASSPKGRNEAFF. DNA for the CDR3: TGTGCCAGCAGCCCAAAGGGGCGGAATGAAGCTTTCTTT.

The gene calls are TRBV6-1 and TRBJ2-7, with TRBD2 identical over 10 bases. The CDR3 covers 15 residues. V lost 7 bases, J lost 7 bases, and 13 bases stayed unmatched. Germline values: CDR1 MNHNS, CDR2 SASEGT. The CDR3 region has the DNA TGTGCCAGCATACAATCCCTAGCGGGAGTCGGAGAGCAGTACTTC. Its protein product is CASIQSLAGVGEQYF.

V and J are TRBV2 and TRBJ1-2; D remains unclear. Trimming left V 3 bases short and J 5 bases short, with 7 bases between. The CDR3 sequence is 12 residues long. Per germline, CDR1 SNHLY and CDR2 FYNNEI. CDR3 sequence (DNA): TGTGCCAGCAGTGATTGGCAGTATGGCTACACCTTC. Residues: CASSDWQYGYTF.

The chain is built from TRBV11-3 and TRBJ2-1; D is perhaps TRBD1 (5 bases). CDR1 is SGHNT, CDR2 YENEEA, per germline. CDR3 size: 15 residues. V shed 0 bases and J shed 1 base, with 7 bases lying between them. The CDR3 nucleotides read TGTGCCAGCAGCTTAGATCCAGGGTCCTACAATGAGCAGTTCTTC. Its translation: CASSLDPGSYNEQFF.

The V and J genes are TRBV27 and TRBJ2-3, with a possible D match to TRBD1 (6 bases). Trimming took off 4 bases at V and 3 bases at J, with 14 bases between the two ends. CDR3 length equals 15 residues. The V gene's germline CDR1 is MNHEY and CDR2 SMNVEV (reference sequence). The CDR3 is CASSYEQGRTDTQYF. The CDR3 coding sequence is TGTGCCAGCAGTTACGAACAGGGTCGTACAGATACGCAGTATTTT.

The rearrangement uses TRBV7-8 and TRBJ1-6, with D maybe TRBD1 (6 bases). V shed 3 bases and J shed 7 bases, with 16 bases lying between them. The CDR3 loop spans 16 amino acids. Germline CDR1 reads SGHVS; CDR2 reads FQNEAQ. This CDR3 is CASSFPTGSGNSPLHF. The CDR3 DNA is TGTGCCAGCAGCTTTCCCACAGGGAGCGGCAATTCACCCCTCCACTTT.

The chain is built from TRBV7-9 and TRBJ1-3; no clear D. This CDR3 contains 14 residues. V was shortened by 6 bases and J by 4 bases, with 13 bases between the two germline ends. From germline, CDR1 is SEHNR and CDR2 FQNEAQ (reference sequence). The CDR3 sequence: CASRRGSSGNTIYF. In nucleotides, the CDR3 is TGTGCCAGCAGACGCGGGAGTTCCGGAAACACCATATATTTT.

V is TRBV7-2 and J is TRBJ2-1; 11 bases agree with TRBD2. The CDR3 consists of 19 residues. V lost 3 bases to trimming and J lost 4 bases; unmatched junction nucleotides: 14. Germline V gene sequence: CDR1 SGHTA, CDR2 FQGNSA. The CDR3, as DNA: TGTGCCAGCAGCTTCCTGTGGGGACTAGCGGAGTCCCCATACAATGAGCAGTTCTTC. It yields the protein CASSFLWGLAESPYNEQFF.

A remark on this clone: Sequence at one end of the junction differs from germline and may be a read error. This CDR3 reads CASSEALTENYF. Written as DNA, the CDR3 is TGTGCCAGCAGTGAAGCGCTGACTGAGAATTACTTC. This chain joins TRBV6-1 and TRBJ1-2, with unresolved D. The germline gives CDR1 MNHNS, CDR2 SASEGT. The CDR3 has 12 amino acids.

The CDR3 nucleotides are TGTGCCAGCAGCCTTTCCCGGGACAGCAATGAGCAGTTCTTC. Amino acid sequence: CASSLSRDSNEQFF. The chain carries TRBV7-6 and TRBJ2-1; TRBD1 matches 7 bases. The CDR3 is 14 residues long. V lost 5 bases, J lost 6 bases, and 7 bases stayed unmatched. Germline V gene sequence: CDR1 SGHVS, CDR2 FNYEAQ. The whole variable domain, remainder taken from reference TRBV7-6 and TRBJ2-1, is GAGVSQSPRYKVTKRGQDVALRCDPISGHVSLYWYRQALGQGPEFLTYFNYEAQQDKSGLPNDRFSAERPEGSISTLTIQRTEQRDSAMYRCASSLSRDSNEQFFGPGTRLTVL.

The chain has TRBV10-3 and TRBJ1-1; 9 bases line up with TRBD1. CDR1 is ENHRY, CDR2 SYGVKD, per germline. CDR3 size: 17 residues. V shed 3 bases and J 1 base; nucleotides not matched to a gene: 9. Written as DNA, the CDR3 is TGTGCCATCAGTGACCACACAGGGGGCCAAGGGAACACTGAAGCTTTCTTT. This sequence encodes CAISDHTGGQGNTEAFF.

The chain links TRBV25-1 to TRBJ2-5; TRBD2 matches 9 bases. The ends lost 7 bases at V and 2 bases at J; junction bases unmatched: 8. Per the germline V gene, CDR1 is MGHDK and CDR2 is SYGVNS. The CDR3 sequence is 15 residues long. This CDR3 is CASKPSGEWQETQYF. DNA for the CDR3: TGTGCCAGCAAACCTAGCGGGGAGTGGCAAGAGACCCAGTACTTC.

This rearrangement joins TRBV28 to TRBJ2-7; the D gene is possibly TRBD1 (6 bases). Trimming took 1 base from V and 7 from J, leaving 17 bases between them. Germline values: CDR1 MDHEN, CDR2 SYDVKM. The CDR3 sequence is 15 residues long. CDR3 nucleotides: TGTGCCAGCAGTTTATCCCCCCCCGCACAGGGTGAGCAGTACTTC. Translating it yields CASSLSPPAQGEQYF.

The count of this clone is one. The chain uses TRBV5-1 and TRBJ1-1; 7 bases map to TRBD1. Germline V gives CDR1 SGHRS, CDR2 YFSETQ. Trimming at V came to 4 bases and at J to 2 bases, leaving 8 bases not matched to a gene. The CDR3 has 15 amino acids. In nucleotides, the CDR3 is TGCGCCAGCAGCCGCTCCGGGACAGCCAACACTGAAGCTTTCTTT. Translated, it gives CASSRSGTANTEAFF.

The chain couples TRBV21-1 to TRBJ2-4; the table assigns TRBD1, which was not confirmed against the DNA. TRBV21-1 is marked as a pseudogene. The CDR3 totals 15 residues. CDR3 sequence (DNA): TGTGCCAGCAGCAAAGGTTTATGGGGGCCGTCCATTCAGTACTTC. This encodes CASSKGLWGPSIQYF.

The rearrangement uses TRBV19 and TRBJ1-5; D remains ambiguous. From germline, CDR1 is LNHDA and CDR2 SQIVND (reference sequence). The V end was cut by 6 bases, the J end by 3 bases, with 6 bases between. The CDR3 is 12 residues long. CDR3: CASRLPNQPQHF. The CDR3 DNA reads TGTGCCAGTAGACTCCCCAATCAGCCCCAGCATTTT. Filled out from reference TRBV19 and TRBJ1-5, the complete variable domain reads DGGITQSPKYLFRKEGQNVTLSCEQNLNHDAMYWYRQDPGQGLRLIYYSQIVNDFQKGDIAEGYSVSREKKESFPLTVTSAQKNPTAFYLCASRLPNQPQHFGDGTRLSIL.

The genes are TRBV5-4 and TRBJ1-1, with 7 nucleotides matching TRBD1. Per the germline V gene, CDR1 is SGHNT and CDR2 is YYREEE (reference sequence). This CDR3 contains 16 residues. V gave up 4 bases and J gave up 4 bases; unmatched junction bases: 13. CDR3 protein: CASSDRDGSFSTEAFF. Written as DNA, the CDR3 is TGTGCCAGCAGCGACAGGGACGGCAGTTTTAGCACTGAAGCTTTCTTT. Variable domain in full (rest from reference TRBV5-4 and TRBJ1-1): ETGVTQSPTHLIKTRGQQVTLRCSSQSGHNTVSWYQQALGQGPQFIFQYYREEENGRGNFPPRFSGLQFPNYSSELNVNALELDDSALYLCASSDRDGSFSTEAFFGQGTRLTVV.

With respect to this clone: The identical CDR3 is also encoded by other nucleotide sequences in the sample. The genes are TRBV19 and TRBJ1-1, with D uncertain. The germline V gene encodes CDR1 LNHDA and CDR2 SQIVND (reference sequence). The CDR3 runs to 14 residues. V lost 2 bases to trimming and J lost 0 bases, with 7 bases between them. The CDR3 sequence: CASSIRGMNTEAFF. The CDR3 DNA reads TGTGCCAGTAGTATACGAGGGATGAACACTGAAGCTTTCTTT.

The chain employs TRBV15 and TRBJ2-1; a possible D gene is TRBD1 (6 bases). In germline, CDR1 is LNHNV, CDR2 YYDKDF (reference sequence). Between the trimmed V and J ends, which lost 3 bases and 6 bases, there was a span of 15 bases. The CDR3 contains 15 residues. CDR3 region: CATSRDLTGINEQFF. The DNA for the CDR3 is TGTGCCACCAGCAGGGACCTAACAGGGATCAATGAGCAGTTCTTC.

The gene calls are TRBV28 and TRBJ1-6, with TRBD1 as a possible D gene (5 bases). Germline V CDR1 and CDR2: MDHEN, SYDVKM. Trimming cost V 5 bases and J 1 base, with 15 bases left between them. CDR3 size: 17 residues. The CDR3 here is CASSPTQGKSYNSPLHF. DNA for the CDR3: TGTGCCAGCAGTCCGACCCAGGGCAAGTCCTATAATTCACCCCTCCACTTT.

The CDR3 loop reads CASSRTQGPREKLFF. CDR3 bases: TGTGCCAGCAGCCGGACCCAGGGTCCCCGTGAAAAACTGTTTTTT. The V and J genes are TRBV4-2 and TRBJ1-4, with D possibly TRBD1 on 5 matching bases. The germline CDR1 and CDR2 sequences are LGHNA and YNFKEQ. The CDR3 loop spans 15 amino acids. V lost 4 bases and J 7 bases, leaving 16 bases between the germline ends.

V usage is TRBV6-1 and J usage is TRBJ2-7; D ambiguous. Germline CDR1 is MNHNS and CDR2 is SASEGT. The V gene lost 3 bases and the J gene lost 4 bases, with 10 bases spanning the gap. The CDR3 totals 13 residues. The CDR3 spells CASSEFQVYEQYF. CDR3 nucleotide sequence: TGTGCCAGCAGTGAGTTCCAGGTTTACGAGCAGTACTTC.

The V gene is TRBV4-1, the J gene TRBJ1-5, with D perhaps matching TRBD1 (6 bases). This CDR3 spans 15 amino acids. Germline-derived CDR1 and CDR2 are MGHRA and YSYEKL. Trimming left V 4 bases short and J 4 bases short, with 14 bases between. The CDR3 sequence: CASSLDSPLNQPQHF. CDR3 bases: TGCGCCAGCAGCCTGGACAGCCCCTTGAATCAGCCCCAGCATTTT.